The 30 T cell receptor beta chains below were found in one sample sequenced in a study of cytomegalovirus exposure and HLA in healthy donors. In the PCR, 60 Vbeta and 13 Jbeta primers were used. The repertoire was sequenced with immunoSEQ multiplex PCR; TCRdb's copy has only in-frame clones and lacks some. The sample has under 100,000 clones, around 10% seen once. The sequencing input was PBMCs. The receptors originated from a man aged 60 to 75 in good health and CMV-seropositive.

This clone was found a few times. This chain connects TRBV28 to TRBJ2-7; 8 bases are shared with TRBD1. This CDR3 is built from 15 residues. Germline CDR1 reads MDHEN; CDR2 reads SYDVKM. V dropped 5 bases and J dropped 5; count of bases not matched to a gene: 11. CDR3 nucleotide sequence: TGTGCCAGCAGTGGGTCGACAGGGGCCCCCCACGAGCAGTACTTC. The encoded protein is CASSGSTGAPHEQYF.

In its sample, this clone was seen a few times. The gene calls are TRBV5-4 and TRBJ1-1; D remains ambiguous. The CDR3 extends over 13 amino acids. Germline CDR1 SGHNT, CDR2 YYREEE (reference sequence). The V and J ends lost 1 base and 3 bases respectively, with 7 bases between them. The CDR3 protein is CASSLTGDTEAFF. CDR3 DNA sequence: TGTGCCAGCAGCTTGACGGGAGACACTGAAGCTTTCTTT. Full variable domain (remainder filled in from reference TRBV5-4 and TRBJ1-1): ETGVTQSPTHLIKTRGQQVTLRCSSQSGHNTVSWYQQALGQGPQFIFQYYREEENGRGNFPPRFSGLQFPNYSSELNVNALELDDSALYLCASSLTGDTEAFFGQGTRLTVV.

This clone was detected a few times. The genes are TRBV19 and TRBJ2-3; tentatively, D is TRBD2 (5 bases). The V end was cut by 3 bases, the J end by 5 bases, with 15 bases between. Per germline, CDR1 LNHDA and CDR2 SQIVND (reference sequence). The CDR3 has 15 amino acids. The CDR3 region is CASSITEDWGDTQYF. The CDR3 coding sequence is TGTGCCAGTAGTATCACCGAGGACTGGGGAGATACGCAGTATTTT.

The rearrangement links TRBV27 to TRBJ2-3; tentatively, D is TRBD2 (6 bases). Germline V gives CDR1 MNHEY, CDR2 SMNVEV (reference sequence). V lost 8 bases and J 3 bases, leaving 9 bases between the germline ends. The CDR3 has 12 amino acids. The CDR3 nucleotides read TGTGCCAGCGCCGGGGGAACAGATACGCAGTATTTT. It yields the protein CASAGGTDTQYF.

This clone was detected only a few times. The gene calls are TRBV5-1 and TRBJ1-2; D possibly corresponds to TRBD1 (5 bases). CDR3 length equals 16 residues. Germline CDR1 reads SGHRS; CDR2 reads YFSETQ. V lost 3 bases and J 0 bases, leaving 15 bases between the germline ends. CDR3 nucleotide sequence: TGCGCCAGCAGCTCGCCGGACATCCCGGCTAACTATGGCTACACCTTC. The encoded protein is CASSSPDIPANYGYTF.

The chain combines TRBV11-2 with TRBJ2-5, with 10 bases identical to TRBD2. CDR3 length equals 16 residues. J was trimmed by 4 bases and V by 5 bases; bases with no gene match: 10. Per germline, CDR1 SGHAT and CDR2 FQNNGV. The CDR3 here is CASSPAPAGGRETQYF. The CDR3 DNA is TGTGCCAGCAGCCCCGCCCCAGCGGGGGGGAGAGAGACCCAGTACTTC.

This chain joins TRBV7-9 and TRBJ1-1; 9 nucleotides agree with TRBD1. The V segment lost 4 bases and the J segment 4 bases; nucleotides outside the gene matches: 10. CDR3 length: 16 residues. The germline V gene encodes CDR1 SEHNR and CDR2 FQNEAQ (reference sequence). The CDR3 nucleotides read TGTGCCAGCAGCTCCCGGGACAGGGAAGAGGTCACTGAAGCTTTCTTT. Translated, it gives CASSSRDREEVTEAFF.

CDR3 sequence: CASSQEQGVWETQYF. The CDR3 bases are TGCGCCAGCAGCCAAGAGCAGGGGGTATGGGAGACCCAGTACTTC. V usage is TRBV4-1 and J usage is TRBJ2-5; 7 nucleotides align to TRBD1. The junction had 6 bases not matched to a gene; V was cut back by 0 bases and J by 5 bases. From germline, CDR1 is MGHRA and CDR2 YSYEKL. This CDR3 spans 15 amino acids.

The rearrangement joins TRBV5-4 to TRBJ2-2; 10 bases are shared with TRBD1. The V gene end was trimmed by 5 bases and the J gene end by 7 bases; junction bases not matched to a gene: 5. CDR3 size: 14 residues. Germline assignment: CDR1 SGHNT and CDR2 YYREEE (reference sequence). DNA of the CDR3: TGTGCCAGCAGGACAGGGGGCGCGAGCGGGGAGCTGTTTTTT. It specifies CASRTGGASGELFF.

On this clone itself: Additional DNA sequences in this sample encode the identical CDR3. CDR3 region: CSAKSGYGYTF. The DNA for the CDR3 is TGCAGCGCAAAATCGGGCTATGGCTACACCTTC. The chain uses TRBV29-1 and TRBJ1-2; no firm D call. The length of the CDR3 is 11 residues. Trimming left V 7 bases short and J 4 bases short, with 10 bases between. Germline V gives CDR1 SQVTM, CDR2 ANQGSEA.

The chain carries TRBV5-1 and TRBJ2-5, with TRBD1 identical over 7 bases. This CDR3 spans 14 amino acids. J was trimmed by 4 bases and V by 4 bases; bases with no gene match: 7. Germline V gives CDR1 SGHRS, CDR2 YFSETQ. Here the CDR3 DNA reads TGCGCCAGCAGCCCGGGACAGCTGGTAGAGACCCAGTACTTC. Protein: CASSPGQLVETQYF.

This clone was detected a few times. The V gene is TRBV5-6, the J gene TRBJ2-1, with TRBD2 identical over 9 bases. Unmatched junction bases numbered 6, after V lost 2 bases and J lost 3 bases. The CDR3 spans 16 residues. CDR1 SGHDT and CDR2 YYEEEE come from the germline V gene. The CDR3 protein is CASSFSGSVGYNEQFF. In DNA form, the CDR3 reads TGTGCCAGCAGCTTTAGCGGGAGTGTGGGCTACAATGAGCAGTTCTTC.

This clone was recorded a few times. The genes are TRBV12-5 and TRBJ2-3, with 7 bases that match TRBD2. V gave up 1 base and J gave up 0 bases; unmatched junction bases: 13. This CDR3 contains 19 residues. Germline-derived CDR1 and CDR2 are LGHNT and FRNRAP. As DNA, the CDR3 is TGTGCTAGTGGTTTGGGGCCCAGGGCTAGCGGCCCTAGCACAGATACGCAGTATTTT. As protein: CASGLGPRASGPSTDTQYF.

The chain carries TRBV5-6 and TRBJ2-7, with D perhaps TRBD1 (7 bases). Looked up from germline, CDR1 is SGHDT and CDR2 is YYEEEE. The CDR3 has 14 residues. Trimming shortened V by 10 bases and J by 1 base, and 18 bases separated the two germline ends. The CDR3: CASLPQGRSYEQYF. The CDR3 bases are TGTGCCTCTCTCCCACAGGGGAGGTCCTACGAGCAGTACTTC. Looking up the rest from reference TRBV5-6 and TRBJ2-7 gives the full variable domain: DAGVTQSPTHLIKTRGQQVTLRCSPKSGHDTVSWYQQALGQGPQFIFQYYEEEERQRGNFPDRFSGHQFPNYSSELNVNALLLGDSALYLCASLPQGRSYEQYFGPGTRLTVT.

The chain is built from TRBV28 and TRBJ2-2, with a weak D call TRBD1 (5 bases). The V gene's germline CDR1 is MDHEN and CDR2 SYDVKM. CDR3 length equals 14 residues. Trimming took 11 bases from V and 0 from J, leaving 13 bases between them. CDR3 residues: CALQGAPNTGELFF. The CDR3 DNA reads as TGTGCCCTCCAAGGGGCCCCGAACACCGGGGAGCTGTTTTTT.

The CDR3 region is CASSQREGNNDYEQYF. The DNA of the CDR3 is TGCGCCAGCAGCCAGAGGGAGGGGAATAATGACTACGAGCAGTACTTC. The chain uses TRBV4-1 and TRBJ2-7; 7 nucleotides align to TRBD2. This CDR3 is 16 amino acids long. The V and J ends lost 3 bases and 3 bases, in that order; junction bases with no gene match: 11. The germline V gene encodes CDR1 MGHRA and CDR2 YSYEKL.

This clone was seen only a few times. This chain uses TRBV29-1 with TRBJ2-2; maybe TRBD2 (7 bases). V was clipped by 6 bases and J by 3 bases, with 14 bases between them. This CDR3 has 14 amino acids. Germline CDR1 SQVTM, CDR2 ANQGSEA. The CDR3 nucleotides are TGCAGCGTCGACCGGGGGGCTTACACCGGGGAGCTGTTTTTT. Translation gives CSVDRGAYTGELFF.

This sequence joins TRBV19 and TRBJ2-3; no firm D call. Germline V CDR1 and CDR2: LNHDA, SQIVND (reference sequence). The CDR3 spans 11 residues. Between the trimmed V and J ends, which lost 7 bases and 6 bases, there was a span of 8 bases. CDR3 sequence (DNA): TGTGCCAGTACCCATCGGGATACGCAGTATTTT. It specifies CASTHRDTQYF. The entire variable domain, with the rest obtained from reference TRBV19 and TRBJ2-3, is as follows: DGGITQSPKYLFRKEGQNVTLSCEQNLNHDAMYWYRQDPGQGLRLIYYSQIVNDFQKGDIAEGYSVSREKKESFPLTVTSAQKNPTAFYLCASTHRDTQYFGPGTRLTVL.

The gene calls are TRBV6-1 and TRBJ2-3; the match to TRBD2 covers 7 bases. The ends lost 5 bases at V and 4 bases at J; junction bases unmatched: 6. CDR1 MNHNS and CDR2 SASEGT come from the germline V gene. The CDR3 consists of 14 residues. The CDR3 nucleotides are TGTGCCAGCAGTCCTCCGGGACTACCAGATACGCAGTATTTT. It codes for CASSPPGLPDTQYF.

This chain links TRBV5-1 with TRBJ1-1; TRBD1 is a possible D gene (5 bases). V gave up 0 bases and J gave up 8 bases, with 11 bases separating them. The CDR3 covers 13 residues. From germline, CDR1 is SGHRS and CDR2 YFSETQ. DNA for the CDR3: TGCGCCAGCAGCTTGGTTACGGAGGGGGAAGCTTTCTTT. This encodes CASSLVTEGEAFF.

This clone was picked up a small number of times. The rearrangement links TRBV30 to TRBJ1-1, with D tentatively TRBD1 (5 bases). There are 17 residues in the CDR3. With 2 bases removed from V and 0 bases from J, the gap between germline ends came to 19 bases. CDR1 GTSNPN and CDR2 SVGIG come from the germline V gene (reference sequence). DNA for the CDR3: TGTGCCTGGAGTCTAGGATTGGGGGGGGTCCTGAACACTGAAGCTTTCTTT. Translation: CAWSLGLGGVLNTEAFF.

This chain joins TRBV7-3 and TRBJ2-1; D possibly corresponds to TRBD1 (5 bases). Germline V gene sequence: CDR1 SGHTA, CDR2 FQGTGA. Trimming removed 5 bases from V and 0 bases from J, with 14 bases in between. This CDR3 contains 16 residues. In DNA, the CDR3 is TGTGCCAGCAGCCCGACGGACATTTCCTCCTACAATGAGCAGTTCTTC. Translated: CASSPTDISSYNEQFF.

The chain carries TRBV6-5 and TRBJ1-2; D may be TRBD1 (5 bases). Germline-derived CDR1 and CDR2 are MNHEY and SVGAGI. Trimming removed 5 bases at V and 2 bases at J, with 12 bases between. The CDR3 runs to 14 residues. CDR3 loop: CASSLRSGNYGYTF. The CDR3 nucleotides read TGTGCCAGCAGTCTTCGATCAGGGAACTATGGCTACACCTTC.

This clone was observed a few times. The chain has TRBV18 and TRBJ2-3; D not certain. With 8 bases removed from V and 6 bases from J, the gap between germline ends came to 6 bases. Per germline, CDR1 KGHSH and CDR2 LQKENI. The CDR3 contains 10 residues. The CDR3 spells CASSKDTQYF. Here the CDR3 DNA reads TGTGCCAGCAGCAAGGATACGCAGTATTTT.

J is TRBJ2-7 and V is TRBV21-1; no check of the table's D call, TRBD1, against the DNA was made. TRBV21-1 is a pseudogene segment. This CDR3 has 14 amino acids. DNA for the CDR3: TGTGCCAGCAGCCCCGGACAGGCTACCTACGAGCAGTACTTC. The encoded protein is CASSPGQATYEQYF.

This clone was counted only a few times. This chain connects TRBV28 to TRBJ2-1; TRBD2 aligns across 12 bases. Germline values: CDR1 MDHEN, CDR2 SYDVKM. CDR3 length: 14 amino acids. V shed 6 bases, J shed 12 bases, and the junction held 9 bases outside the gene matches. The CDR3 sequence: CASRLGLAGRGQFF. CDR3 bases: TGTGCCAGCAGACTCGGACTAGCGGGACGTGGGCAGTTCTTC. Filled out from reference TRBV28 and TRBJ2-1, the complete variable domain reads DVKVTQSSRYLVKRTGEKVFLECVQDMDHENMFWYRQDPGLGLRLIYFSYDVKMKEKGDIPEGYSVSREKKERFSLILESASTNQTSMYLCASRLGLAGRGQFFGPGTRLTVL.

This clone was picked up a small number of times. V usage is TRBV11-2 and J usage is TRBJ2-1; the D gene is possibly TRBD2 (6 bases). CDR3 length equals 14 residues. Germline-derived CDR1 and CDR2 are SGHAT and FQNNGV. Trimming removed 2 bases at V and 7 bases at J, with 12 bases between. CDR3 sequence reads: CASSLRYAGNEQFF. DNA of the CDR3: TGTGCCAGCAGCTTAAGGTACGCGGGGAATGAGCAGTTCTTC.

The CDR3 region is CASSGLAGELFF. In DNA form, the CDR3 reads TGTGCCAGCAGCGGGCTGGCCGGGGAGCTGTTTTTT. The chain recombines TRBV11-2 with TRBJ2-2; D unclear. The germline V and J ends were trimmed by 5 bases and 6 bases, with 7 bases remaining between them. The length of the CDR3 is 12 residues. CDR1 and CDR2 (germline): SGHAT, FQNNGV.

The V call is TRBV5-1, the J call TRBJ2-3, with 8 bases matching TRBD2. Unmatched junction bases numbered 6, after V lost 2 bases and J lost 4 bases. This CDR3 is 15 amino acids long. Germline assignment: CDR1 SGHRS and CDR2 YFSETQ. The CDR3 DNA reads as TGCGCCAGCAGCTTCGGAGCGGGAGAAGCAGATACGCAGTATTTT. Protein sequence: CASSFGAGEADTQYF.

The chain uses TRBV21-1 and TRBJ1-2. TRBV21-1 is classified as a pseudogene. The CDR3 runs to 13 residues. CDR3 nucleotides: TGTGCCAGCAGCAGAGGAAAGGAGTATGGCTACACCTTC. This codes for CASSRGKEYGYTF.